Listed below are T cell receptor beta chains from one sample, sequenced in a study of regulatory T cells in long-lasting Graves disease. TCRdb re-called the multiplex PCR reads through MiXCR, storing one row per CDR3 protein. In the table there are 700,000 or so distinct CDR3 sequences, 30% of which are singletons. Here the sequenced sample was peripheral blood mononuclear cells (PBMCs), taken when the disease was refractory, from a patient treated with antithyroid drugs. These TCRs come from a female donor with Graves disease. Both conserved end residues are part of each CDR3.

V: TRBV12-3/TRBV12-4; J: TRBJ1-2; CDR3: CASSLGVTHPYGYTF
V: TRBV6-1; J: TRBJ1-1; CDR3: CASSAIGRGTEAFF
V: TRBV20-1; J: TRBJ2-7; CDR3: CSARDQGANYEQYF
V: TRBV20-1; J: TRBJ1-3; CDR3: CSARPGTDGNTIYF
V: TRBV27; J: TRBJ1-5; CDR3: CASSSWTGMGAGQPQHF
V: TRBV6-4; J: TRBJ2-7; CDR3: CASSYKGTTSYEQYF
V: TRBV5-1; J: TRBJ1-6; CDR3: CASSGGQENSPLHF
V: TRBV28; J: TRBJ1-2; CDR3: CASSPTWTTVNYGYTF
V: TRBV2; J: TRBJ2-7; CDR3: CASRRLAGDLYEQYF
V: TRBV20-1; J: TRBJ2-7; CDR3: CSAQSEASGYYEQYF
V: TRBV7-6; J: TRBJ2-7; CDR3: CASSLDMGYSYEQYF
V: TRBV6-2/TRBV6-3; J: TRBJ2-1; CDR3: CASSYSFIYNEQFF
V: TRBV10-3; J: TRBJ2-6; CDR3: CAIRPGTGVGANVLTF
V: TRBV2; J: TRBJ2-7; CDR3: CASSETITGEQYF
V: TRBV15; J: TRBJ1-4; CDR3: CATSRTGLNEKLFF
V: TRBV6-2/TRBV6-3; J: TRBJ1-1; CDR3: CASTRGFWNTEAFF
V: TRBV6-2/TRBV6-3; J: TRBJ1-5; CDR3: CASSSDSYSNQPQHF
V: TRBV6-1; J: TRBJ1-1; CDR3: CATLPITGFTEAFF
V: TRBV3-1; J: TRBJ1-5; CDR3: CASSQEIVRGSNQPQHF
V: TRBV28; J: TRBJ1-1; CDR3: CASSPRFEAFF
V: TRBV12-3/TRBV12-4; J: TRBJ2-7; CDR3: CASSFAGGNYEQYF
V: TRBV5-1; J: TRBJ2-2; CDR3: CASSSRQGTGELFF
V: TRBV12-3/TRBV12-4; J: TRBJ1-1; CDR3: CASSLEKGVTEAFF
V: TRBV7-2; J: TRBJ2-6; CDR3: CASSSHPLNRAGANVLTF
V: TRBV6-2/TRBV6-3; J: TRBJ1-3; CDR3: CASRQGQYSGNTIYF
V: TRBV19; J: TRBJ2-7; CDR3: CASSMGIPGLGIAASYEQYF
V: TRBV15; J: TRBJ1-2; CDR3: CATSREGERDPGDYGYTF